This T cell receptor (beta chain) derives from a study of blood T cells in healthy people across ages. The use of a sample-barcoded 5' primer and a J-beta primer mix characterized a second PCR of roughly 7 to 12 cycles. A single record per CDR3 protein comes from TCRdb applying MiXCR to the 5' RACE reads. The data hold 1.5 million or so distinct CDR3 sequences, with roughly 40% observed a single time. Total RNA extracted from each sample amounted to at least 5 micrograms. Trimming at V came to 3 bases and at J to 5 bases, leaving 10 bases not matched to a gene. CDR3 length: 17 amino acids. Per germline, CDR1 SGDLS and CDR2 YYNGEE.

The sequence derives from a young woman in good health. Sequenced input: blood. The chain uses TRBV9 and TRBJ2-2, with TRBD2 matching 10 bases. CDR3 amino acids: CASSARGIAGGTGELFF. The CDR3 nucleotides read TGTGCCAGCAGCGCGCGAGGGATAGCGGGGGGTACCGGGGAGCTGTTTTTT.